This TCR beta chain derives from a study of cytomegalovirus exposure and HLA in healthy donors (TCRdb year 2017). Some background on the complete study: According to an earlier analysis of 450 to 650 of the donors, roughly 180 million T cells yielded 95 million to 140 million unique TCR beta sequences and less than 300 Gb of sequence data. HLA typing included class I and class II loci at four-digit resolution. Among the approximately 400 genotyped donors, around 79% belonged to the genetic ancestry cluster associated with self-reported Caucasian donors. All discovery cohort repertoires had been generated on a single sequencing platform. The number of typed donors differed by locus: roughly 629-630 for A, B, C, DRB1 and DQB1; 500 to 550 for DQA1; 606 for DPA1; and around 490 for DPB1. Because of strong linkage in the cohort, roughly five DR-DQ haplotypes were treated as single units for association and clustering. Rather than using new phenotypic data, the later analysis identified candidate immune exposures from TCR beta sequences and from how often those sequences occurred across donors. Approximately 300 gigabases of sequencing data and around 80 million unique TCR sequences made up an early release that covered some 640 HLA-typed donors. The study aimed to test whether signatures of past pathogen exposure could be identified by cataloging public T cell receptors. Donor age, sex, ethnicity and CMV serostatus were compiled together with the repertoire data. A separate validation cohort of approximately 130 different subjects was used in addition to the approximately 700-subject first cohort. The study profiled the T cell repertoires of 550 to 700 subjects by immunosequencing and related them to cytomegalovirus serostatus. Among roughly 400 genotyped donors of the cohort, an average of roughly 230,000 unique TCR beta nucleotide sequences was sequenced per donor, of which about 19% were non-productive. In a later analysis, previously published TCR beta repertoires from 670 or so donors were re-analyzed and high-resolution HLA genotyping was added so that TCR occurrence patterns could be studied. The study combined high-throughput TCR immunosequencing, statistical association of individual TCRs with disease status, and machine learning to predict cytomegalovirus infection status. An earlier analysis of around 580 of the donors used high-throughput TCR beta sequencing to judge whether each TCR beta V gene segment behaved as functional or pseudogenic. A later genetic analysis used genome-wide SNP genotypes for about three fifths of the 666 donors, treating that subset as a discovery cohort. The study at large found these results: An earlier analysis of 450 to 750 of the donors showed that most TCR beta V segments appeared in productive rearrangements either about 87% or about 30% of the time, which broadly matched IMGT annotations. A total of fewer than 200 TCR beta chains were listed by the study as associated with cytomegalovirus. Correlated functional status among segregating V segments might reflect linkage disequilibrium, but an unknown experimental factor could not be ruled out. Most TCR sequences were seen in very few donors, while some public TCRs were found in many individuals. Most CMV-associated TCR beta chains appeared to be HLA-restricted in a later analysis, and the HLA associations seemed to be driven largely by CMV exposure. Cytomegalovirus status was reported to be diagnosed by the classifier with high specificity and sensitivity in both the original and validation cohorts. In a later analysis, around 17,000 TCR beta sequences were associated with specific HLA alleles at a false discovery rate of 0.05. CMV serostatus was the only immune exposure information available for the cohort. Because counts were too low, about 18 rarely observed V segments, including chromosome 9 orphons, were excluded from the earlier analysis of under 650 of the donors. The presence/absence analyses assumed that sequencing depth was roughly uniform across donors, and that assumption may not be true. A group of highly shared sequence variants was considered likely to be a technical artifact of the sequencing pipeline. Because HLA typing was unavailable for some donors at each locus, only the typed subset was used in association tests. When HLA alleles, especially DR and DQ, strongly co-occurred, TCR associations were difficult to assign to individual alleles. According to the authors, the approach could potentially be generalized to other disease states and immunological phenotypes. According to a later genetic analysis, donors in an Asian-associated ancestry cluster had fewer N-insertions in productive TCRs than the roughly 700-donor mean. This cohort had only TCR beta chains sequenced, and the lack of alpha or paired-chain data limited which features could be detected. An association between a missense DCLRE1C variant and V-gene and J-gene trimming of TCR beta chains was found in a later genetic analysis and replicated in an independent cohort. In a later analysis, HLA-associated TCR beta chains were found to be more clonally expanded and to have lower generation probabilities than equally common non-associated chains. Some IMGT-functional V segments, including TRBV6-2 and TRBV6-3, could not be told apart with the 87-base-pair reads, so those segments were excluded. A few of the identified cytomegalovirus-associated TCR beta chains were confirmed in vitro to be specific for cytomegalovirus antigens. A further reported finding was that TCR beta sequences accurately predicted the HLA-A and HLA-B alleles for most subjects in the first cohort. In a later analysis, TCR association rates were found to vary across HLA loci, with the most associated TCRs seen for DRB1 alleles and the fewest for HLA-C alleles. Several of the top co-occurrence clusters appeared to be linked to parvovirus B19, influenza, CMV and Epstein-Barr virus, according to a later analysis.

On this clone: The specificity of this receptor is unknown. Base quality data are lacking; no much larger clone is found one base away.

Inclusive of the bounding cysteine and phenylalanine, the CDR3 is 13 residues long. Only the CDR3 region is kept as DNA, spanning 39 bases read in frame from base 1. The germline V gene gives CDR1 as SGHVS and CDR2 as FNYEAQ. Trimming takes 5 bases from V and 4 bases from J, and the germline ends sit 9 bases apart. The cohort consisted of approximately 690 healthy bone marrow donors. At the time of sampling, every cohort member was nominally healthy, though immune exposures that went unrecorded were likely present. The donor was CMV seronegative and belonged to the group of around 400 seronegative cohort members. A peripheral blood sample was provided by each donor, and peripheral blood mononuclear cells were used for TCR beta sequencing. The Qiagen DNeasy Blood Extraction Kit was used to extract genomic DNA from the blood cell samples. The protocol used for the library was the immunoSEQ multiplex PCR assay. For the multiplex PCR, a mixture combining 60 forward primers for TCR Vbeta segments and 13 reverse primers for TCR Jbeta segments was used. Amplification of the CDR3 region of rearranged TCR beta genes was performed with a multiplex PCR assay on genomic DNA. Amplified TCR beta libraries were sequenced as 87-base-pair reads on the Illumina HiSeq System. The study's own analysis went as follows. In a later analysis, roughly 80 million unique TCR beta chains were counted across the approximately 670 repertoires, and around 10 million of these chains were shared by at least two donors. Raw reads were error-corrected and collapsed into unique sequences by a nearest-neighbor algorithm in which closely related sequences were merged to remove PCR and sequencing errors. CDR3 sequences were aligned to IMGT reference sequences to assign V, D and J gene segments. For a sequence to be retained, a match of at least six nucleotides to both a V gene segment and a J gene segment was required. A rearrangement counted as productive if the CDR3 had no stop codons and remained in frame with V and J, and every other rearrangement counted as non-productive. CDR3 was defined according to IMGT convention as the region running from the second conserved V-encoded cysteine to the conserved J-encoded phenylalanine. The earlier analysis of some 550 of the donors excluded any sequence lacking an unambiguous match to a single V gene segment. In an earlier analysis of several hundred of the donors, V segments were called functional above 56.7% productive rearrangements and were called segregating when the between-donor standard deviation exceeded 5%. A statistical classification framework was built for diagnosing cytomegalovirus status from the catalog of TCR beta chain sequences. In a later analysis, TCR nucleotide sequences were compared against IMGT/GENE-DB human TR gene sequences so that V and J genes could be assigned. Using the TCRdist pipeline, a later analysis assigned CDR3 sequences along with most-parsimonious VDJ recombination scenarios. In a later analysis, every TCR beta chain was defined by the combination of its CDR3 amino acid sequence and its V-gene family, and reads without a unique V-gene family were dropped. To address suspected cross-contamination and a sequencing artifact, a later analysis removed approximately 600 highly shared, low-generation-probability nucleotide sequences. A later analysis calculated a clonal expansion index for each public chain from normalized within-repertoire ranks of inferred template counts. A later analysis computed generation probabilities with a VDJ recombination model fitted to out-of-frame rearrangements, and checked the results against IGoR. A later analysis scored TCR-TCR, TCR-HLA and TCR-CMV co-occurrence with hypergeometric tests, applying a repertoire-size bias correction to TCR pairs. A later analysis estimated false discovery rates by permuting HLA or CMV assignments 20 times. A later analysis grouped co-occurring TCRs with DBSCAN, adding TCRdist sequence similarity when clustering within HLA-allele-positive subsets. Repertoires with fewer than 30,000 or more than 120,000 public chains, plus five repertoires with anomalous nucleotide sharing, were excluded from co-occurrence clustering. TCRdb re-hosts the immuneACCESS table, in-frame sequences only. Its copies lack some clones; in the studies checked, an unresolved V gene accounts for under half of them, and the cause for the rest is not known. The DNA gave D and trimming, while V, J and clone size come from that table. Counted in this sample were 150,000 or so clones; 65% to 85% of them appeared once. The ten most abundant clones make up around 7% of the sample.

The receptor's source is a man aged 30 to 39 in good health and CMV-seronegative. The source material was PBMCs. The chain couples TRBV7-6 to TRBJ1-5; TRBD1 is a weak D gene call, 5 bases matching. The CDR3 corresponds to CASSQEGNQPQHF. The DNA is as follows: TGTGCCAGCAGCCAGGAGGGGAATCAGCCCCAGCATTTT.